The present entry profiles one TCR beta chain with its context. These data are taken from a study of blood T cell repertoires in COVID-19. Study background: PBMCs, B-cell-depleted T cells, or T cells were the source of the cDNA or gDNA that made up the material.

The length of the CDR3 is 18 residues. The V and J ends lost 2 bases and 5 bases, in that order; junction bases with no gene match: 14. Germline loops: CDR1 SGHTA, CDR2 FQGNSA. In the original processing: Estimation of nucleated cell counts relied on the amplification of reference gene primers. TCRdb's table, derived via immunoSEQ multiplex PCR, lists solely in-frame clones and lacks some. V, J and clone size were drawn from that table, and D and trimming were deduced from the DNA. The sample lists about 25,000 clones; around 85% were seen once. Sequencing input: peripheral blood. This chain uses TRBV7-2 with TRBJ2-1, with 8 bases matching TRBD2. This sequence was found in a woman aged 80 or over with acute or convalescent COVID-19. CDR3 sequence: CASSLSLITGGPNNEQFF. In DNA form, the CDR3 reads TGTGCCAGCAGCTTAAGTCTTATTACGGGAGGGCCGAACAATGAGCAGTTCTTC.